The sequence of this TCR beta chain was determined in a study of blood T cell repertoires in COVID-19. About the research overall: Both acute and convalescent COVID-19 samples were obtained from the United States, Italy and Spain.

Sequencing used immunoSEQ multiplex PCR; TCRdb keeps in-frame clones, though not all of them. There are around 140,000 clones in the sample; 85% to 90% occur only once, and 13% lies in the top ten. V gave up 0 bases and J gave up 0 bases, with 13 bases separating them. Germline V gene sequence: CDR1 SGHKS, CDR2 YYEKEE (reference sequence). CDR3 length equals 18 residues. The chain employs TRBV5-5 and TRBJ1-6; D remains unclear. The source of this sequence is a man aged 18 to 29 with COVID-19, enrolled during active disease. The sequenced material came from peripheral blood. For the CDR3, the DNA is TGTGCCAGCAGCTTGGCAGGCAGGATGAGCTCCTATAATTCACCCCTCCACTTT. Protein product: CASSLAGRMSSYNSPLHF.